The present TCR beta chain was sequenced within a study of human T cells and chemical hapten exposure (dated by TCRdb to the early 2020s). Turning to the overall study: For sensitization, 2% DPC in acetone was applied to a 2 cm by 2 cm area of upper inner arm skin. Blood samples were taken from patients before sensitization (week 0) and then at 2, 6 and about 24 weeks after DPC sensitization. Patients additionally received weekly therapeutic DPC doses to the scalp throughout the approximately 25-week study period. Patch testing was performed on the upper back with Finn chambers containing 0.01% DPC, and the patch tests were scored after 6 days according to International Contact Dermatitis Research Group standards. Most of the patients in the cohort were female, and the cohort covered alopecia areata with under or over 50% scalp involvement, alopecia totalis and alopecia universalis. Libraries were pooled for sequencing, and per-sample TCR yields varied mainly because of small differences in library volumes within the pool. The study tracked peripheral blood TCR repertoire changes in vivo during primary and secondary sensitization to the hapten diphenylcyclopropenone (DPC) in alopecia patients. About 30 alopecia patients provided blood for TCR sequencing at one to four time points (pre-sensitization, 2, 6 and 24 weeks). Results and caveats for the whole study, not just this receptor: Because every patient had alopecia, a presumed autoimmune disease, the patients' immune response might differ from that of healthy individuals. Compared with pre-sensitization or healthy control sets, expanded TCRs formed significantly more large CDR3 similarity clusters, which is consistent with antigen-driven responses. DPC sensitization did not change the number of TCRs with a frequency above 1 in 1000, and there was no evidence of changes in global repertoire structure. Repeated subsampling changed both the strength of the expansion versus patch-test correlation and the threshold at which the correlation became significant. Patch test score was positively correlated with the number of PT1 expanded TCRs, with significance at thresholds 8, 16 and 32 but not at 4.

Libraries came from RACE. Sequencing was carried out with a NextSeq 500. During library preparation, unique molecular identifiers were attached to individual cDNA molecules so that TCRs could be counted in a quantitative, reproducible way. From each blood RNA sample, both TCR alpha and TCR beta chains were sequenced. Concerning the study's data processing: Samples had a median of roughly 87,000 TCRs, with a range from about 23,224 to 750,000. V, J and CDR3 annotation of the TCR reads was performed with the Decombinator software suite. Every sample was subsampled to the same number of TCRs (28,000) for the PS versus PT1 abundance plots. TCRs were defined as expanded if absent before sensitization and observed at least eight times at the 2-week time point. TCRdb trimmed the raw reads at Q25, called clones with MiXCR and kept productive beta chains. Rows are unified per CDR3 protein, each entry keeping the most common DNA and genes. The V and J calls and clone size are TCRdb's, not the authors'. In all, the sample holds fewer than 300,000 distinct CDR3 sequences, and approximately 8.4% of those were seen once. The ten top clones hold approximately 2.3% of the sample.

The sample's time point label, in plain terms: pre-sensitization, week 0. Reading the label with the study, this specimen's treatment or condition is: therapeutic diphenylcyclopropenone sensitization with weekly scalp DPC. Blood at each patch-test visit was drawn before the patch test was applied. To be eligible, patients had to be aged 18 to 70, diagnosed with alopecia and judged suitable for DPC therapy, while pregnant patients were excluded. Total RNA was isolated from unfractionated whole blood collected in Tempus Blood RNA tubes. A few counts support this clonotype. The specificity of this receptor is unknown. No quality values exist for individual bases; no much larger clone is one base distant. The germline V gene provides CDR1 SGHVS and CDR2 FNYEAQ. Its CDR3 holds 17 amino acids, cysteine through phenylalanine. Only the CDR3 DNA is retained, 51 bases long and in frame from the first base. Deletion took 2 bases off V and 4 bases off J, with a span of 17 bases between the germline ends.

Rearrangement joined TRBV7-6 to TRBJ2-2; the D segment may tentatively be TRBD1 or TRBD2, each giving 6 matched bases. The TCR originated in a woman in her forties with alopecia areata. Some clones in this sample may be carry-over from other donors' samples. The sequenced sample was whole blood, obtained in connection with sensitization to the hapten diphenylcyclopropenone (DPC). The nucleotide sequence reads TGTGCCAGCAGCTTAAATTCTTGGGGGGCCGGCACCGGGGAGCTGTTTTTT. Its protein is CASSLNSWGAGTGELFF.